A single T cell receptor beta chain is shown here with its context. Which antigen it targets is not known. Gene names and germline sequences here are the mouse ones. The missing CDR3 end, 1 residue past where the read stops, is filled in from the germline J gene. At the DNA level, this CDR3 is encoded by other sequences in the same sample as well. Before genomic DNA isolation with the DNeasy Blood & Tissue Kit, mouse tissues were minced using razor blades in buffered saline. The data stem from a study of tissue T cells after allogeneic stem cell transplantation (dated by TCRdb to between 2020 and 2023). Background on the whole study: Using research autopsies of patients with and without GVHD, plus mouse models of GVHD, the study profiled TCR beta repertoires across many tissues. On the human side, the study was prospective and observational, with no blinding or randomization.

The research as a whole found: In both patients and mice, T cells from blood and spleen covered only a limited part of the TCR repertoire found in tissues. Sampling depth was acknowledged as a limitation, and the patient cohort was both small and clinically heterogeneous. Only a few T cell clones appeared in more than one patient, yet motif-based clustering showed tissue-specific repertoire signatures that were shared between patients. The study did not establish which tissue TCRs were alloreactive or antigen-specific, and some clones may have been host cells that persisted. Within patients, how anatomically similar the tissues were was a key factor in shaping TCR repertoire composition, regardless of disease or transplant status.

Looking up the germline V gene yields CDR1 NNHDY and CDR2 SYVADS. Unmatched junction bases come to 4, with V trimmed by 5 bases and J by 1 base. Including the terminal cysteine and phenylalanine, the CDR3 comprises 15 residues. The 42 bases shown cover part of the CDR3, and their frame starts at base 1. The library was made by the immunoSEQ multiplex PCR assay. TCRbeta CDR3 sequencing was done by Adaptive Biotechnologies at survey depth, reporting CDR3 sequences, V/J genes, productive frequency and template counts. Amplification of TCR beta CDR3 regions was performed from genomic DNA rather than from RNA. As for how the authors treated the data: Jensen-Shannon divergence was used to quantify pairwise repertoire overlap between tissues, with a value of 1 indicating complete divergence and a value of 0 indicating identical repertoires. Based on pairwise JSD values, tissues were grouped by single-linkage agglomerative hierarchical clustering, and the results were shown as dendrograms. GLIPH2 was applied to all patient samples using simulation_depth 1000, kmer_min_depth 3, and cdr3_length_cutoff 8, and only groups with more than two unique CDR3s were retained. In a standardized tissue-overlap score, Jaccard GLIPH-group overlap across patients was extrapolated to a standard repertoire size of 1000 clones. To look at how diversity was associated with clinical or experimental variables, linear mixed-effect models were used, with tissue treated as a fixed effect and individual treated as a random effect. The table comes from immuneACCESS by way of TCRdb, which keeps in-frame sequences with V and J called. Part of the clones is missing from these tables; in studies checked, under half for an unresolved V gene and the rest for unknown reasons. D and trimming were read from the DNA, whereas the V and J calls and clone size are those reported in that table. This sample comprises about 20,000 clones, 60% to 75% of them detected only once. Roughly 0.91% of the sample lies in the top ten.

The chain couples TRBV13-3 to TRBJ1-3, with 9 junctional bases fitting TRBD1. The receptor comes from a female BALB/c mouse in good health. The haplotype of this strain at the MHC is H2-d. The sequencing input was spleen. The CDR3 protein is CASRPGQGSGNTLYF. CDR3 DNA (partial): TGTGCCAGCAGACCAGGACAGGGGTCTGGAAATACGCTCTAT. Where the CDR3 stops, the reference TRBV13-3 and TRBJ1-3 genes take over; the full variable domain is EAAVTQSPRSKVAVTGGKVTLSCHQTNNHDYMYWYRQDTGHGLRLIHYSYVADSTEKGDIPDGYKASRPSQENFSLILELASLSQTAVYFCASRPGQGSGNTLYFGEGSRLIVV.